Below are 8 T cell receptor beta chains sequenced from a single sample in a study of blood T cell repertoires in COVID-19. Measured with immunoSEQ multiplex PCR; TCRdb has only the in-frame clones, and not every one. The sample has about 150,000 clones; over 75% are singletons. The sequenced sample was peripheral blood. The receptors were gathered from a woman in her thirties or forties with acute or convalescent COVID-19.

In DNA, the CDR3 is TGTGCCAGCAGCTTGGAAGGACAGTTGGGCTACACCTTC. Translated: CASSLEGQLGYTF. V and J are TRBV5-5 and TRBJ1-2, with TRBD1 as a possible D gene (6 bases). From germline, CDR1 is SGHKS and CDR2 YYEKEE (reference sequence). Trimming took off 0 bases at V and 8 bases at J, with 11 bases between the two ends. CDR3 size: 13 residues.

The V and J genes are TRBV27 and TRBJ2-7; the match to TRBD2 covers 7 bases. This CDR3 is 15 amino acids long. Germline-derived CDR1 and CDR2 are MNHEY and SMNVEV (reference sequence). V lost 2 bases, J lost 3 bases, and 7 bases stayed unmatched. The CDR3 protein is CASSLKASGIYEQYF. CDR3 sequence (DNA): TGTGCCAGCAGTTTAAAGGCTAGCGGAATCTACGAGCAGTACTTC.

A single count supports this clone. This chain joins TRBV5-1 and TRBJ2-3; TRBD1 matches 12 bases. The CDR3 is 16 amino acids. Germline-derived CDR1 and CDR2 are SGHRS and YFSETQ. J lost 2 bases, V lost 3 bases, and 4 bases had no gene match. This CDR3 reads CASSWGTGGPTDTQYF. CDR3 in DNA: TGCGCCAGCAGCTGGGGGACAGGGGGCCCCACAGATACGCAGTATTTT.

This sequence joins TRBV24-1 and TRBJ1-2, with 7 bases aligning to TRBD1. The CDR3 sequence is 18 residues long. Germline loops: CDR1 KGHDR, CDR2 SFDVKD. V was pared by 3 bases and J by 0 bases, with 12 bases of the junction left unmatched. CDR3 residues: CATSDPASGTASNYGYTF. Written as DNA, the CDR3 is TGTGCCACCAGTGATCCCGCCTCCGGGACAGCCTCTAACTATGGCTACACCTTC.

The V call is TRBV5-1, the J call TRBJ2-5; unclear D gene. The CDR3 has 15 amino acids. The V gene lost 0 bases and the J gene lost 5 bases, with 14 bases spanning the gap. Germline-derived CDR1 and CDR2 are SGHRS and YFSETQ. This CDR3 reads CASSLEQSRVETQYF. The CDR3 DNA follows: TGCGCCAGCAGCTTGGAACAGTCTCGTGTGGAGACCCAGTACTTC.

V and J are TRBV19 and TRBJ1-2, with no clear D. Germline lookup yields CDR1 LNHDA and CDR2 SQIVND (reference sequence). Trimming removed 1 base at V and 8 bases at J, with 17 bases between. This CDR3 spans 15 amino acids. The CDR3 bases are TGTGCCAGTAGTATAGGAGTACGGGAAGGAAGGGGCTACACCTTC. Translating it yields CASSIGVREGRGYTF.

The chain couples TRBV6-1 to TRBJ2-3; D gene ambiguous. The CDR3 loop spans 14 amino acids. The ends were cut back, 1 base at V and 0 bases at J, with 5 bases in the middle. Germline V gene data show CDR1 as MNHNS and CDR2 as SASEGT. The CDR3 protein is CASSEVYSTDTQYF. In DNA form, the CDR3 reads TGTGCCAGCAGTGAAGTTTATAGCACAGATACGCAGTATTTT.

CDR3 bases: TGCGCCAGCAGCTTGGCCGGACTAGAATACTACAATGAGCAGTTCTTC. It translates to CASSLAGLEYYNEQFF. This chain connects TRBV5-1 to TRBJ2-1, with 7 bases matching TRBD2. Germline assignment: CDR1 SGHRS and CDR2 YFSETQ. The ends lost 0 bases at V and 3 bases at J; junction bases unmatched: 6. The CDR3 is 16 residues long.